This T cell receptor beta chain came from a study of OX40 agonist ivuxolimab in advanced cancers. CDR1 is WNHNN and CDR2 is SYGVQD in the germline V gene (reference sequence). The CDR3 totals 16 residues. V lost 6 bases to trimming and J lost 2 bases, with 17 bases between them. The table came from immunoSEQ multiplex PCR; TCRdb's copy has only in-frame clones and leaves some out. The table shows about 64,000 clones, with 75% to 90% occurring only once. The specimen comprised CD4+ or CD8+ T cells sorted from blood, sampled in a trial of the OX40 agonist ivuxolimab. The rearrangement uses TRBV10-1 and TRBJ1-5, with D tentatively TRBD1 (5 bases). This clonotype was obtained from an adult with an advanced solid tumor such as melanoma, head and neck, liver or kidney cancer. The CDR3 coding sequence is TGCGCCAGCAGGGTGACGGGCTTAGGGGGCAATCAGCCCCAGCATTTT. Encoded protein: CASRVTGLGGNQPQHF.